What follows describes a single TCR beta chain. Repertoires were generated with immunoSEQ multiplex PCR, while TCRdb's copy carries only in-frame clones and drops some. Among 650,000 to 800,000 clones listed, approximately 77% were seen once. The V gene's germline CDR1 is SNHLY and CDR2 FYNNEI. This CDR3 is built from 14 residues. The trim removed 10 bases at V and 1 base at J, leaving 9 bases unmatched. This sample was included in a study of shared clonotypes between healthy human individuals. Sequencing was done on a sample of memory CD4+ T cells sorted from blood. The sample's subset: CD45RA-negative fraction. The origin of this receptor is a woman under 40 in good health. The V gene is TRBV2, the J gene TRBJ1-1, with 7 positions matching TRBD1. The CDR3 protein is CATPQGRENTEAFF. The CDR3 DNA is TGTGCCACCCCACAGGGGAGAGAGAACACTGAAGCTTTCTTT.